The subject of this entry is one T cell receptor beta chain. The target antigen is unknown. The sample belongs to a study of cytotoxic CD8 clonotypes in ibrutinib-treated CLL. Overall study results and limits: Progressing patients had sampling times that differed from those of sustained-remission patients.

V was pared by 4 bases and J by 7 bases, with 11 bases between. Germline lookup yields CDR1 SGHNT and CDR2 YYREEE (reference sequence). CDR3 length: 13 amino acids. The protocol was immunoSEQ multiplex PCR, while the TCRdb copy is restricted to in-frame clones and leaves out a portion. This sample has fewer than 200,000 clones, with 84% found just once. The chain links TRBV5-4 to TRBJ1-4; no clear D. This sequence originates from a human donor with chronic lymphocytic leukemia. The sample consisted of PBMCs, taken after 24 months of ibrutinib treatment. Written as DNA, the CDR3 is TGTGCCAGCAGCCTAGCCGCAGTTGAAAAACTGTTTTTT. This sequence encodes CASSLAAVEKLFF.